This T cell receptor beta chain originates from a study of blood T cells in healthy people across ages. Study information: The template switching approach captured approximately one barcoded beta molecule for every two T cells. Study-wide results and caveats: Measured against age, TCR beta diversity per million T cells decreased in a roughly linear manner. It was the long-lived donors that had more naive CD4+ cells and higher diversity than aged donors. Unsorted PBMCs ruled out conclusive naive versus antigen-experienced comparison.

Per germline, CDR1 LGHDT and CDR2 YNNKEL (reference sequence). Trimming took 0 bases from V and 6 from J; bases not matched to a gene: 9. The CDR3 contains 16 residues. This clonotype was counted only a few times. Its specificity is unknown. A sample-barcoded 5' primer and a J-beta primer mix were used in a second PCR of roughly 7 to 12 cycles. TCRdb ran MiXCR on the 5' RACE reads and lists one entry per CDR3 protein. This table holds under 1,000,000 distinct CDR3 sequences, about 47% found once. Material for sequencing was blood. This sequence originates from a man aged 80 or over in good health. The chain links TRBV3-1 to TRBJ2-3, with 7 nucleotides matching TRBD1. This CDR3 is CASSQDVGQGVDTQYF. In DNA form, the CDR3 reads TGTGCCAGCAGCCAAGATGTGGGGCAGGGGGTCGATACGCAGTATTTT.